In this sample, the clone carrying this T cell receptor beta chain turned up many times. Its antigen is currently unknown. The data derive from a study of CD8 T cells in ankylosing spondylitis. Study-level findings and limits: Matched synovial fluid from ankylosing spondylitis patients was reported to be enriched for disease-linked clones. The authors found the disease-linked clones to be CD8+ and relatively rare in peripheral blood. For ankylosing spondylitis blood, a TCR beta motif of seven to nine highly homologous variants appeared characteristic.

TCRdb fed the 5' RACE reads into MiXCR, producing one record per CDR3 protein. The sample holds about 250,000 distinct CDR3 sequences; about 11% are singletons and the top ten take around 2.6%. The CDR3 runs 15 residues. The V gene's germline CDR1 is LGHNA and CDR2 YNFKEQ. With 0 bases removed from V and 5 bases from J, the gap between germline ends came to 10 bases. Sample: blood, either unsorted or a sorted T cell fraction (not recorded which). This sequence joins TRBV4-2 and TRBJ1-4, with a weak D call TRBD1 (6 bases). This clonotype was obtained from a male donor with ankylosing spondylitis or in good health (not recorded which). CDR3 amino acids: CASSQDWGPNEKLFF. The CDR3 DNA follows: TGTGCCAGCAGCCAAGACTGGGGGCCGAATGAAAAACTGTTTTTT.